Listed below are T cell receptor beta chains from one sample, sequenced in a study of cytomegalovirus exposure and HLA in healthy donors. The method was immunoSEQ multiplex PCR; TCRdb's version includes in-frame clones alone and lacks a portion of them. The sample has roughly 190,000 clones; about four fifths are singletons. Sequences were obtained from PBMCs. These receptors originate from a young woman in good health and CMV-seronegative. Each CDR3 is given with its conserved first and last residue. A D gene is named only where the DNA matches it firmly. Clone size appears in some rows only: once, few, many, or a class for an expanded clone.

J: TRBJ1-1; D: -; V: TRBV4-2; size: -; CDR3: CASSQVLASDTEAFF; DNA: TGTGCCAGCAGCCAAGTGTTAGCGTCAGACACTGAAGCTTTCTTT
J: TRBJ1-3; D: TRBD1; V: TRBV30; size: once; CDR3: CAWSQGANTIYF; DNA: TGTGCCTGGTCGCAGGGGGCAAACACCATATATTTT
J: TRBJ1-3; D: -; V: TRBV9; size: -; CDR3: CASSVVSSGNTIYF; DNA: TGTGCCAGCAGCGTAGTCTCGTCTGGAAACACCATATATTTT
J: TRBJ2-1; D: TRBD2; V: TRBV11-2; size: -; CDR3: CASSPGLANEQFF; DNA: TGTGCCAGCAGCCCGGGACTAGCCAATGAGCAGTTCTTC
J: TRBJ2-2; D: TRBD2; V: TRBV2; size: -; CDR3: CASSDPGLAGYVEELFF; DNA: TGTGCCAGCAGCGATCCGGGACTAGCGGGATATGTAGAGGAGCTGTTTTTT
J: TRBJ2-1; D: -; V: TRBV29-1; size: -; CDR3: CSAIAISYNEQFF; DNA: TGCAGCGCCATAGCGATATCCTACAATGAGCAGTTCTTC
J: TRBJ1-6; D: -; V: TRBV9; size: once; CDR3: CASSPELGGKNSPLHF; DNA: TGTGCCAGCAGCCCCGAATTGGGCGGGAAAAATTCACCCCTCCACTTT
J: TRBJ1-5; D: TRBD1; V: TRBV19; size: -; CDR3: CASSSRGDWSQPQHF; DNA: TGTGCCAGTAGCAGCAGGGGGGATTGGAGTCAGCCCCAGCATTTT
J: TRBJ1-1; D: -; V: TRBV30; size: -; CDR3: CAWTVGRGYTEAFF; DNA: TGTGCCTGGACCGTCGGCAGGGGATACACTGAAGCTTTCTTT
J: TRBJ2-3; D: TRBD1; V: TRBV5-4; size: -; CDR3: CASSPQDRGLDTQYF; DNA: TGTGCCAGCAGCCCCCAGGACAGGGGACTAGATACGCAGTATTTT
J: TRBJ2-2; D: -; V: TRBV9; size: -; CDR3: CASSVSPGVRRVTGELFF; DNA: TGTGCCAGCAGCGTAAGTCCGGGGGTGAGGAGGGTCACCGGGGAGCTGTTTTTT
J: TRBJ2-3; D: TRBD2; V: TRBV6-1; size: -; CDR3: CASIKGGSGQDTQYF; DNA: TGTGCCAGCATTAAAGGAGGTAGCGGGCAAGATACGCAGTATTTT
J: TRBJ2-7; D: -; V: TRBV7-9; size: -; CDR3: CASSSEYEQYF; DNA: TGTGCCAGCAGCTCTGAGTACGAGCAGTACTTC
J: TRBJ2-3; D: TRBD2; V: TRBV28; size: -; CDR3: CASTPFSSGIEQSRLDTQYF; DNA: TGTGCCAGCACCCCATTTTCTAGCGGGATCGAACAGTCGCGGCTAGATACGCAGTATTTT
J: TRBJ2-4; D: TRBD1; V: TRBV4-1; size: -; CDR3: CASSQVGRGPKNIQYF; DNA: TGCGCCAGCAGCCAAGTTGGCAGGGGGCCCAAAAACATTCAGTACTTC
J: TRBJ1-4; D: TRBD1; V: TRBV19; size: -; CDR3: CASSVPPGTGWGKLFF; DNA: TGTGCCAGTAGTGTACCCCCTGGGACAGGGTGGGGAAAACTGTTTTTT
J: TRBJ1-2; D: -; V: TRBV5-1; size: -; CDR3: CASSLVPGSMLGYTF; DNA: TGCGCCAGCAGCTTGGTTCCAGGGTCAATGCTTGGCTACACCTTC
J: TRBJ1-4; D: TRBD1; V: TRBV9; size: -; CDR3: CASSVTGGTTNEKLFF; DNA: TGTGCCAGCAGCGTAACAGGGGGCACTACTAATGAAAAACTGTTTTTT
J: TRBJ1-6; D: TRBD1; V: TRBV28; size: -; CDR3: CASSFEQGTGNSPLHF; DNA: TGTGCCAGCAGTTTCGAACAGGGGACCGGTAATTCACCCCTCCACTTT
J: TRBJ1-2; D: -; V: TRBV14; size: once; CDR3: CASSFQGGEGYTF; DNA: TGTGCCAGCAGCTTTCAGGGAGGTGAGGGCTACACCTTC
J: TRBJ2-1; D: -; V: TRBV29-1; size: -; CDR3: CSVGTDLYNEQFF; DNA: TGCAGCGTTGGGACAGACCTATACAATGAGCAGTTCTTC
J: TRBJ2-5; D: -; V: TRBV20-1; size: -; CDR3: CSARDGLLYF; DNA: TGCAGTGCTAGAGATGGACTTCTTTACTTC